A single sample gave rise to the 26 T cell receptor beta chains below, sequenced in a study of T-cell memory formation after mild COVID-19. TCRdb re-derived calls from the 5' RACE reads in MiXCR, one entry per CDR3 protein. The sample has 150,000 to 200,000 distinct CDR3 sequences; about a sixth are singletons. Sequencing was performed on PBMCs or a T cell subset sorted from them (not recorded which). The receptors were sampled from an adult woman who had mild COVID-19 (a few samples of this study predate the infection). Cell type and time point are not known.

This clonotype was counted only a few times. CDR3: CASGGDRGQETQYF. DNA for the CDR3: TGTGCCAGCGGGGGGGACAGGGGGCAAGAGACCCAGTACTTC. This chain connects TRBV2 to TRBJ2-5, with 11 bases aligning to TRBD1. V was clipped by 8 bases and J by 2 bases; unmatched bases: 4. The CDR3 sequence is 14 residues long. Germline lookup yields CDR1 SNHLY and CDR2 FYNNEI.

There are a few counts of this clonotype. The rearrangement joins TRBV5-1 to TRBJ2-2; possible D gene TRBD1, 5 bases. Per germline, CDR1 SGHRS and CDR2 YFSETQ. This CDR3 region has 16 residues. Trimming left V 2 bases short and J 6 bases short, with 17 bases between. CDR3 DNA: TGCGCCAGCAGCTTCGAGGCGCAGGGTTCTTCCGGGGAGCTGTTTTTT. Its protein product is CASSFEAQGSSGELFF.

This clonotype showed up just a few times. This chain uses TRBV6-1 with TRBJ2-5, with TRBD2 as a possible D gene (7 bases). Between the trimmed V and J ends, which lost 5 bases and 2 bases, there was a span of 15 bases. This CDR3 has 15 amino acids. CDR1 and CDR2 from the germline V gene are MNHNS and SASEGT. The chain's CDR3 is CASSLGGLVQETQYF. Written as DNA, the CDR3 is TGTGCCAGCAGTTTGGGGGGGCTGGTACAAGAGACCCAGTACTTC.

This chain joins TRBV18 and TRBJ2-1; maybe TRBD1 (6 bases). Trimming removed 6 bases at V and 6 bases at J, with 12 bases between. The CDR3 consists of 13 residues. The V gene's germline CDR1 is KGHSH and CDR2 LQKENI. As DNA, the CDR3 is TGTGCCAGCTCCTCCAGGGGTGGCAATGAGCAGTTCTTC. Its translation is CASSSRGGNEQFF.

In this sample, this clonotype turned up a few times. The chain links TRBV3-1 to TRBJ2-1; weak D call: TRBD2 (5 bases). Trimming removed 3 bases at V and 3 bases at J, with 9 bases between. The CDR3 is 14 amino acids. Germline V gene lookup returns CDR1 LGHDT and CDR2 YNNKEL (reference sequence). The CDR3 region is CASSHRGDYNEQFF. The CDR3 bases are TGTGCCAGCAGCCACCGGGGAGACTACAATGAGCAGTTCTTC.

The J gene is TRBJ1-2, the V gene TRBV20-1, with D maybe TRBD1 (5 bases). V was trimmed by 3 bases and J by 4 bases, leaving 9 bases between them. The CDR3 has 12 residues. Germline V gene data show CDR1 as DFQATT and CDR2 as SNEGSKA (reference sequence). The CDR3 DNA is TGCAGTGCTAGGGAACAGGTCTATGGCTACACCTTC. It specifies CSAREQVYGYTF.

This chain joins TRBV15 and TRBJ2-7, with D perhaps TRBD1 (6 bases). The CDR3 spans 14 residues. Per germline, CDR1 LNHNV and CDR2 YYDKDF (reference sequence). V was trimmed by 2 bases and J by 1 base, leaving 9 bases between them. CDR3 region: CATSRTGTSYEQYF. CDR3 bases: TGTGCCACCAGCAGAACCGGGACATCCTACGAGCAGTACTTC.

This clonotype has a handful of counts. The chain combines TRBV5-6 with TRBJ2-1; 9 bases map to TRBD2. Per germline, CDR1 SGHDT and CDR2 YYEEEE. J was trimmed by 4 bases and V by 4 bases; bases with no gene match: 9. The CDR3 has 16 residues. This CDR3 reads CASSGVAGALYNEQFF. CDR3 DNA: TGTGCCAGCAGCGGGGTAGCGGGGGCCCTTTACAATGAGCAGTTCTTC.

The sample holds a few counts of this clonotype. The V call is TRBV5-5, the J call TRBJ2-3; D might be TRBD2 (6 bases). The V end lost 4 bases, the J end lost 0 bases, and 12 bases lay between the germline ends. The CDR3 is made up of 15 amino acids. CDR1 SGHKS and CDR2 YYEKEE come from the germline V gene (reference sequence). This CDR3 reads CASSHGGASTDTQYF. For the CDR3, the DNA is TGTGCCAGCAGCCACGGGGGAGCGAGCACAGATACGCAGTATTTT.

The chain has TRBV20-1 and TRBJ2-7; a possible D gene is TRBD2 (5 bases). The V gene lost 5 bases and the J gene lost 6 bases, with 23 bases spanning the gap. Germline-derived CDR1 and CDR2 are DFQATT and SNEGSKA (reference sequence). The length of the CDR3 is 15 residues. The CDR3 is CSARWPLGPEGEQYF. CDR3 coding DNA: TGCAGTGCTCGATGGCCTTTAGGGCCCGAGGGCGAGCAGTACTTC.

This clonotype occurred a few times. The chain employs TRBV12-5 and TRBJ2-1; 10 nucleotides match TRBD2. This CDR3 comprises 15 residues. CDR1 is LGHNT, CDR2 FRNRAP, per germline. Trimming at V came to 3 bases and at J to 2 bases, leaving 1 base not matched to a gene. Here the CDR3 DNA reads TGTGCTAGTGGTTTACTAGCGGGAACCTACAATGAGCAGTTCTTC. This gives the protein CASGLLAGTYNEQFF.

This clonotype has only a few counts. The chain recombines TRBV7-2 with TRBJ2-2; D is possibly TRBD1 (6 bases). With 6 bases removed from V and 4 bases from J, the gap between germline ends came to 18 bases. In germline, CDR1 is SGHTA, CDR2 FQGNSA. This CDR3 comprises 16 residues. CDR3 coding DNA: TGTGCCAGCAGGCCGGGACACGCAATAGGCACCGGGGAGCTGTTTTTT. This gives the protein CASRPGHAIGTGELFF.

The chain has TRBV7-2 and TRBJ2-7; 7 bases map to TRBD2. The germline V gene has CDR1 SGHTA and CDR2 FQGNSA. V shed 3 bases, J shed 0 bases, and the junction held 8 bases outside the gene matches. This CDR3 spans 16 amino acids. In DNA form, the CDR3 reads TGTGCCAGCAGCTTTTTCCTAGCGGCGTACTCCTACGAGCAGTACTTC. Translated: CASSFFLAAYSYEQYF.

The chain is built from TRBV19 and TRBJ2-1, with 7 nucleotides matching TRBD1. The CDR3 spans 17 residues. CDR1 and CDR2 from the germline V gene are LNHDA and SQIVND (reference sequence). V shed 7 bases, J shed 0 bases, and the junction held 12 bases outside the gene matches. DNA for the CDR3: TGTGCCAGTACCCCCCACACAGGGGCCCTCTCCTACAATGAGCAGTTCTTC. As protein: CASTPHTGALSYNEQFF. Full variable domain (outside the CDR3, taken from reference TRBV19 and TRBJ2-1): DGGITQSPKYLFRKEGQNVTLSCEQNLNHDAMYWYRQDPGQGLRLIYYSQIVNDFQKGDIAEGYSVSREKKESFPLTVTSAQKNPTAFYLCASTPHTGALSYNEQFFGPGTRLTVL.

This clonotype appeared many times. This rearrangement joins TRBV7-8 to TRBJ2-3; TRBD2 might be the D (5 bases). Trimming shortened V by 5 bases and J by 2 bases, and 17 bases separated the two germline ends. The CDR3 runs to 16 residues. Germline V CDR1 and CDR2: SGHVS, FQNEAQ. The CDR3 sequence: CASSHQSGTPTDTQYF. CDR3 coding DNA: TGTGCCAGCAGCCACCAAAGCGGAACCCCCACAGATACGCAGTATTTT.

In its sample, this clonotype was seen a few times. The rearrangement joins TRBV6-5 to TRBJ2-3; D is unresolved. Trimming left V 6 bases short and J 4 bases short, with 11 bases between. The CDR3 has 13 residues. Germline loops: CDR1 MNHEY, CDR2 SVGAGI. CDR3 nucleotide sequence: TGTGCCAGCAGCCCGACCGCGCCAGATACGCAGTATTTT. It encodes CASSPTAPDTQYF.

At least ten counts were recorded for this clonotype. Its ends do not fully match the called genes, so a read error is possible. V gene TRBV7-7 combines with J gene TRBJ2-5; no reliable D call. This CDR3 has 15 residues. Germline V CDR1 and CDR2: SSHAT, FNYEAQ (reference sequence). The CDR3: CASSLQKGNQETQYF. The CDR3 nucleotides read TGTGCTAGCAGCTTACAGAAAGGGAACCAAGAGACCCAGTACTTC. The complete variable domain, with remaining parts taken from reference TRBV7-7 and TRBJ2-5, reads GAGVSQSPRYKVTKRGQDVTLRCDPISSHATLYWYQQALGQGPEFLTYFNYEAQPDKSGLPSDRFSAERPEGSISTLTIQRTEQRDSAMYRCASSLQKGNQETQYFGPGTRLLVL.

This clonotype was found a few times. This chain uses TRBV30 with TRBJ2-7; D is undetermined. The length of the CDR3 is 13 residues. The germline V gene encodes CDR1 GTSNPN and CDR2 SVGIG (reference sequence). The V end lost 0 bases, the J end lost 5 bases, and 11 bases lay between the germline ends. CDR3 sequence: CAWSVGPADEQYF. The CDR3 region has the DNA TGTGCCTGGAGTGTAGGACCCGCCGACGAGCAGTACTTC. Filled out from reference TRBV30 and TRBJ2-7, the complete variable domain reads SQTIHQWPATLVQPVGSPLSLECTVEGTSNPNLYWYRQAAGRGLQLLFYSVGIGQISSEVPQNLSASRPQDRQFILSSKKLLLSDSGFYLCAWSVGPADEQYFGPGTRLTVT.

V usage is TRBV29-1 and J usage is TRBJ1-1; no firm D call. Germline loops: CDR1 SQVTM, CDR2 ANQGSEA. The CDR3 runs 13 residues. V was pared by 1 base and J by 0 bases, with 6 bases between. The CDR3 DNA is TGCAGCGTTGAAGGGCGGATGAACACTGAAGCTTTCTTT. Translating it yields CSVEGRMNTEAFF.

V and J are TRBV12-3 or TRBV12-4 and TRBJ1-5; D is perhaps TRBD1 (5 bases). The CDR3 has 16 amino acids. The germline V and J ends were trimmed by 6 bases and 2 bases, with 17 bases remaining between them. CDR3 sequence reads: CASRGLEAPGNQPQHF. The CDR3, as DNA: TGTGCCAGCAGGGGGCTTGAGGCTCCGGGCAATCAGCCCCAGCATTTT.

The chain recombines TRBV6-2 or TRBV6-3 with TRBJ2-7, with 9 bases matching TRBD1. V lost 1 base, J lost 1 base, and 2 bases stayed unmatched. CDR1 and CDR2 (germline): MNHEY, SVGEGT. This CDR3 spans 15 amino acids. CDR3 nucleotide sequence: TGTGCCAGCAGTTACTACGGGACAGGGTCCTACGAGCAGTACTTC. It codes for CASSYYGTGSYEQYF.

There are a few counts of this clonotype. The chain combines TRBV2 with TRBJ1-2; no firm D call. Trimming removed 3 bases at V and 4 bases at J, with 12 bases between. Germline V gene sequence: CDR1 SNHLY, CDR2 FYNNEI. The CDR3 consists of 14 residues. The CDR3 loop is CASSDTPEAYGYTF. CDR3 nucleotide sequence: TGTGCCAGCAGTGATACCCCGGAAGCCTATGGCTACACCTTC.

This chain links TRBV28 with TRBJ2-7, with TRBD2 identical over 8 bases. The trim removed 6 bases at V and 10 bases at J, leaving 5 bases unmatched. Germline CDR1 MDHEN, CDR2 SYDVKM. The CDR3 has 11 amino acids. For the CDR3, the DNA is TGTGCCAGCAGCCAAGGACTAGCTCAGTACTTC. It encodes CASSQGLAQYF.

V gene TRBV29-1 combines with J gene TRBJ2-6; 8 bases are a match to TRBD1. This CDR3 has 16 amino acids. The ends lost 5 bases at V and 1 base at J; junction bases unmatched: 7. CDR1 and CDR2 from the germline V gene are SQVTM and ANQGSEA. The CDR3: CSVQGQALSGANVLTF. The CDR3 coding sequence is TGCAGCGTTCAGGGACAGGCTCTGTCTGGGGCCAACGTCCTGACTTTC.

The chain recombines TRBV7-9 with TRBJ1-1; D unclear. V lost 8 bases, J lost 3 bases, and 10 bases lay in between. The length of the CDR3 is 12 residues. Per the germline V gene, CDR1 is SEHNR and CDR2 is FQNEAQ (reference sequence). The CDR3: CASVHGYTEAFF. DNA of the CDR3: TGTGCCAGCGTACATGGGTACACTGAAGCTTTCTTT.

The chain joins TRBV20-1 to TRBJ1-6; D is ambiguous. The germline V and J ends were trimmed by 2 bases and 4 bases, with 15 bases remaining between them. CDR3 length equals 16 residues. The germline V gene has CDR1 DFQATT and CDR2 SNEGSKA (reference sequence). This CDR3 reads CSARRDTTEYNSPLHF. CDR3 in DNA: TGCAGTGCTAGACGAGACACCACAGAGTATAATTCACCCCTCCACTTT.